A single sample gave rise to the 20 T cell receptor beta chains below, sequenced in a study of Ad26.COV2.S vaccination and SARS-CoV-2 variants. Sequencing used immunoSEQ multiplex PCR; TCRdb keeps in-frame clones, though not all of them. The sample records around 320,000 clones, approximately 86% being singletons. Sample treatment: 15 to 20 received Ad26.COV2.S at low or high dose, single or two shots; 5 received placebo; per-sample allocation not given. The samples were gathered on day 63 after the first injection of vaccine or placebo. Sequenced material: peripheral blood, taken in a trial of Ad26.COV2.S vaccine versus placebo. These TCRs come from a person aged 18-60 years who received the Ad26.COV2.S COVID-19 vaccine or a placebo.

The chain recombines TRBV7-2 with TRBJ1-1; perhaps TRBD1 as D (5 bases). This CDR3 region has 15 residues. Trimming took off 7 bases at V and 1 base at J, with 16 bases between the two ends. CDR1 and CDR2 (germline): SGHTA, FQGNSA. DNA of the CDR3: TGTGCCAGCACGCCCCCCCAGGGACGGAACACTGAAGCTTTCTTT. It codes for CASTPPQGRNTEAFF. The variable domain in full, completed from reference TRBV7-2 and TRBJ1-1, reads GAGVSQSPSNKVTEKGKDVELRCDPISGHTALYWYRQSLGQGLEFLIYFQGNSAPDKSGLPSDRFSAERTGGSVSTLTIQRTQQEDSAVYLCASTPPQGRNTEAFFGQGTRLTVV.

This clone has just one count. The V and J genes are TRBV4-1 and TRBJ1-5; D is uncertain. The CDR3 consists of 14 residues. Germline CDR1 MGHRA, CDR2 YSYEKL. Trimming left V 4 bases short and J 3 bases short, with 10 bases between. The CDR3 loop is CASSLDRDNQPQHF. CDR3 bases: TGCGCCAGCAGCCTAGACCGCGACAATCAGCCCCAGCATTTT.

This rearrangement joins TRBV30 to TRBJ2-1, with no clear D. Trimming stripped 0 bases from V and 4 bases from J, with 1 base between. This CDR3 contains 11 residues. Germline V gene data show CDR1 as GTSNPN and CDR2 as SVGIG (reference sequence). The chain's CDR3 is CAWSVYNEQFF. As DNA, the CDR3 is TGTGCCTGGAGTGTTTACAATGAGCAGTTCTTC.

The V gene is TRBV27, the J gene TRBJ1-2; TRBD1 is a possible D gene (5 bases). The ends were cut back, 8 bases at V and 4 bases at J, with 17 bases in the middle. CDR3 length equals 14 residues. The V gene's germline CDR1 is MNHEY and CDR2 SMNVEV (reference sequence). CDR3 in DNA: TGTGCCAGCGGGACGGAAACGGGACCCTATGGCTACACCTTC. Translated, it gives CASGTETGPYGYTF.

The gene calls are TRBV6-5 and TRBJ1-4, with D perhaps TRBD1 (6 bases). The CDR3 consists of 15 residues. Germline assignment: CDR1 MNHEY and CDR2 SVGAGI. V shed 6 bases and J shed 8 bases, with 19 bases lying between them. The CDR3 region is CASSPGGTGGEKLFF. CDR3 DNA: TGTGCCAGCAGCCCCGGGGGCACAGGAGGCGAAAAACTGTTTTTT.

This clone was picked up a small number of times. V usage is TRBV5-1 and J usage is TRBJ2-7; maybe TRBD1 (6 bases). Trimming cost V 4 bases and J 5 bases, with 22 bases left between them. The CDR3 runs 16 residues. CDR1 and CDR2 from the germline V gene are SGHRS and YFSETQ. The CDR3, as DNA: TGCGCCAGCAGCACCTCGACAGGCCTGAGGACAAACGAGCAGTACTTC. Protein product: CASSTSTGLRTNEQYF.

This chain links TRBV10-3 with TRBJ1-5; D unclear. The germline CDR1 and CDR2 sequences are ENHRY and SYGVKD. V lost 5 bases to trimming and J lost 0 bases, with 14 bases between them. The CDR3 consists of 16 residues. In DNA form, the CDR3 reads TGTGCCATCAGTCCCTACTTCACGGATAGCAATCAGCCCCAGCATTTT. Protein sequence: CAISPYFTDSNQPQHF.

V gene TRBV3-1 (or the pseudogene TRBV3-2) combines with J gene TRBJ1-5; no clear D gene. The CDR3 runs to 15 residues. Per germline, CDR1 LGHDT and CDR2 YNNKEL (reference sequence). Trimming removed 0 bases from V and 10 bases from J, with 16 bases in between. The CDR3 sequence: CASSQEGPMTSPQHF. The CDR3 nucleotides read TGTGCCAGCAGCCAAGAAGGTCCGATGACTTCACCCCAGCATTTT.

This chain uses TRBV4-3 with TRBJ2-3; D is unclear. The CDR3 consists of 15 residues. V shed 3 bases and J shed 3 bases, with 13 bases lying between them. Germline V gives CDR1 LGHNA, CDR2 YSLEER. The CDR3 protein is CASSHLDLGTDTQYF. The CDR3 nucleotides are TGCGCCAGCAGCCACCTCGATTTAGGGACAGATACGCAGTATTTT.

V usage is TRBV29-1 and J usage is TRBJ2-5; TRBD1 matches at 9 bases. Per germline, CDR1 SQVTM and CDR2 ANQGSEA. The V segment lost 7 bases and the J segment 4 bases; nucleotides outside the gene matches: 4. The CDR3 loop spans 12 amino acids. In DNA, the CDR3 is TGCAGCGCTGGGACAGGGACAGAGACCCAGTACTTC. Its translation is CSAGTGTETQYF.

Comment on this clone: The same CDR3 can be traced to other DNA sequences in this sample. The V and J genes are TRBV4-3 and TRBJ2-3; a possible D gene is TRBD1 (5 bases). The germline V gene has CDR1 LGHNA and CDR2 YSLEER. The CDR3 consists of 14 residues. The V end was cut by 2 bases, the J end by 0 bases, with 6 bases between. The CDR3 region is CASSQQGSTDTQYF. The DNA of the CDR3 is TGCGCCAGCAGCCAACAGGGAAGCACAGATACGCAGTATTTT.

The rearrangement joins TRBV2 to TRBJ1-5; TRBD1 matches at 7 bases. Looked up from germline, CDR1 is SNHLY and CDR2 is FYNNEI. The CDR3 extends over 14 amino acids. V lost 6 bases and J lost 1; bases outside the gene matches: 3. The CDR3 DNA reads TGTGCCAGCAGGGGGACAGTCAGCAATCAGCCCCAGCATTTT. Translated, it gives CASRGTVSNQPQHF.

The CDR3: CAWTTRGATILTEAFF. Here the CDR3 DNA reads TGTGCCTGGACCACTCGCGGGGCGACCATTCTCACTGAAGCTTTCTTT. V and J are TRBV30 and TRBJ1-1; D is possibly TRBD1 (5 bases). V lost 4 bases, J lost 4 bases, and 22 bases lay in between. From germline, CDR1 is GTSNPN and CDR2 SVGIG (reference sequence). The CDR3 is 16 amino acids.

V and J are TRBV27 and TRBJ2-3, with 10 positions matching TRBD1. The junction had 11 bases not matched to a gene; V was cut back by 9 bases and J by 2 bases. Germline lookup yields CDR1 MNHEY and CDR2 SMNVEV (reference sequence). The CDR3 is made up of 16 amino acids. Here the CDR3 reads CARAPLDRGNTDTQYF. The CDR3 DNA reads TGTGCCAGGGCTCCGCTGGACAGGGGGAACACAGATACGCAGTATTTT.

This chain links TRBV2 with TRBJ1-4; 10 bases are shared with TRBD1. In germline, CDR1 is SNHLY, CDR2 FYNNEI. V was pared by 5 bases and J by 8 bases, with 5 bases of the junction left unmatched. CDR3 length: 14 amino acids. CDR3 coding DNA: TGTGCCAGCAGTCCCGACAGGGGGCGGGAAAAACTGTTTTTT. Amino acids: CASSPDRGREKLFF. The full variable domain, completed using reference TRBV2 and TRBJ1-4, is EPEVTQTPSHQVTQMGQEVILRCVPISNHLYFYWYRQILGQKVEFLVSFYNNEISEKSEIFDDQFSVERPDGSNFTLKIRSTKLEDSAMYFCASSPDRGREKLFFGSGTQLSVL.

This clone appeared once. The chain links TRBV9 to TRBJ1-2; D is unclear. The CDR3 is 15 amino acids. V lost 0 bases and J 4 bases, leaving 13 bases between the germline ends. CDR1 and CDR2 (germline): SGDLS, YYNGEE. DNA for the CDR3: TGTGCCAGCAGCGTAGCCGCGAGGAGCCTCTATGGCTACACCTTC. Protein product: CASSVAARSLYGYTF.

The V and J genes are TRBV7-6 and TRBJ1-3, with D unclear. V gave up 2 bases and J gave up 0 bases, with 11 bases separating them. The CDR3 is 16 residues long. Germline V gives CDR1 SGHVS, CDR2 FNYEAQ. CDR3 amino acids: CASSLSDGYSGNTIYF. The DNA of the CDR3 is TGTGCCAGCAGCTTAAGTGACGGTTACTCTGGAAACACCATATATTTT.

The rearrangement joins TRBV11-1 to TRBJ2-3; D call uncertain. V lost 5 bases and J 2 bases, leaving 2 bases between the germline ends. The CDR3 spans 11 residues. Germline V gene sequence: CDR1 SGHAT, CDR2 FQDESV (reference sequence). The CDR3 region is CASSHTDTQYF. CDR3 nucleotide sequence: TGTGCCAGCAGCCACACAGATACGCAGTATTTT.

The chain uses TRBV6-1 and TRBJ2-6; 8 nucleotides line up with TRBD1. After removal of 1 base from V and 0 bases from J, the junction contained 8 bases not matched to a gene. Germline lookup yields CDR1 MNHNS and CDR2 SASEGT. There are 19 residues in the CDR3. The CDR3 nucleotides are TGTGCCAGCAGTGAAGTACCGGGACAGGTTCTCTCTGGGGCCAACGTCCTGACTTTC. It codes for CASSEVPGQVLSGANVLTF.

The CDR3 bases are TGTGCCAGCAGCTTGGAACAGGCGAGCCACGAGCAGTACTTC. This encodes CASSLEQASHEQYF. V gene TRBV5-4 combines with J gene TRBJ2-7; possible D gene TRBD1, 5 bases. CDR1 is SGHNT, CDR2 YYREEE, per germline (reference sequence). The CDR3 length is 14 residues. The germline V and J ends were trimmed by 0 bases and 5 bases, with 12 bases remaining between them.